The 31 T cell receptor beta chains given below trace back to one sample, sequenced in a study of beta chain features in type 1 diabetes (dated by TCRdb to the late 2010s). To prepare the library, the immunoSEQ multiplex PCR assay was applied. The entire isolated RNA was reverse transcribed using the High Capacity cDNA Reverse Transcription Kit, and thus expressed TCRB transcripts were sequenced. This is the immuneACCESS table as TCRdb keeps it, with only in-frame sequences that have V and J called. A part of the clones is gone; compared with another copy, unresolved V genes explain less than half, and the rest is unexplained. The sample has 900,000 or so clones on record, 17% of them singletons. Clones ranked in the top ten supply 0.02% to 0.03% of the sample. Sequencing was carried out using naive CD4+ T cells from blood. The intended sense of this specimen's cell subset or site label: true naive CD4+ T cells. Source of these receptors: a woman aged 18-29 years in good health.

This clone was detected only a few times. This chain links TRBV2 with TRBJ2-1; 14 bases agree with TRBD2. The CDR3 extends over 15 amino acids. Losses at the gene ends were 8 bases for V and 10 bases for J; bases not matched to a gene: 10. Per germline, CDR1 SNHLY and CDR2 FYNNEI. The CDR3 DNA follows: TGTGCCAGCTCGCCCCGACTAGCGGGAGGGCCCGAGCAGTTCTTC. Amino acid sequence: CASSPRLAGGPEQFF.

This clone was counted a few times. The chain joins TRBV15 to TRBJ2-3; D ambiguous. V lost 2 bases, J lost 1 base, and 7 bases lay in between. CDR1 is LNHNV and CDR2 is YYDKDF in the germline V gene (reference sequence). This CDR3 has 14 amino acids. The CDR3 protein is CATSRSVGTDTQYF. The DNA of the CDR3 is TGTGCCACCAGCAGATCCGTCGGCACAGATACGCAGTATTTT.

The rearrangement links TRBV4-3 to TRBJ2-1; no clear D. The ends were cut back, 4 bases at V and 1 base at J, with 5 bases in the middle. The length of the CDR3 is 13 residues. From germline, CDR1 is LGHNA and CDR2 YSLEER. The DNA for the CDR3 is TGCGCCAGCAGCCCACGGTCCTACAATGAGCAGTTCTTC. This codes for CASSPRSYNEQFF.

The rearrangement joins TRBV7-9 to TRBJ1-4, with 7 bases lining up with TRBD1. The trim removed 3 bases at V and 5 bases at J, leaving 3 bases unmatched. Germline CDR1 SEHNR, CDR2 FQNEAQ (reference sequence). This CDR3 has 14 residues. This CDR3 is CASSFQGGNEKLFF. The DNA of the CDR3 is TGTGCCAGCAGCTTCCAGGGGGGCAATGAAAAACTGTTTTTT.

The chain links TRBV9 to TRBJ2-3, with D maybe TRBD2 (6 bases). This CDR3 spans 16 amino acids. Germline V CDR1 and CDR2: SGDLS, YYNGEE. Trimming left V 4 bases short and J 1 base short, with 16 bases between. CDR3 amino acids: CASSTRGPVGTDTQYF. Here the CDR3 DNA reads TGTGCCAGCAGCACGCGGGGCCCCGTAGGCACAGATACGCAGTATTTT. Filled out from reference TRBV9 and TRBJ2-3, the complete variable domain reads DSGVTQTPKHLITATGQRVTLRCSPRSGDLSVYWYQQSLDQGLQFLIQYYNGEERAKGNILERFSAQQFPDLHSELNLSSLELGDSALYFCASSTRGPVGTDTQYFGPGTRLTVL.

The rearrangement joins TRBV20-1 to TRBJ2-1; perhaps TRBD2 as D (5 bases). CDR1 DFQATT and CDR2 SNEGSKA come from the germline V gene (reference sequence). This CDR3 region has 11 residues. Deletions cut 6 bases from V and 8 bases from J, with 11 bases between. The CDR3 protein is CSASLGDEQFF. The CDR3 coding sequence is TGCAGTGCCTCCCTCGGGGATGAGCAGTTCTTC.

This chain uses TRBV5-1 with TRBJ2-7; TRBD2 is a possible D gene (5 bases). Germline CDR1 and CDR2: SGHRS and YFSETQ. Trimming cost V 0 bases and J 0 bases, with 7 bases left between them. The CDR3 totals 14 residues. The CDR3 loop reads CASSLAGDSYEQYF. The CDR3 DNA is TGCGCCAGCAGCTTGGCCGGGGACTCCTACGAGCAGTACTTC.

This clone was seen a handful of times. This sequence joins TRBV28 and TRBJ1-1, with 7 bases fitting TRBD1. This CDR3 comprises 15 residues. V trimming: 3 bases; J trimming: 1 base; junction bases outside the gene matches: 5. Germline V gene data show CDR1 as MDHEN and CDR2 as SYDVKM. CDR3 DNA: TGTGCCAGCAGTTTTCCAGGGGGAAGGAACACTGAAGCTTTCTTT. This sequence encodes CASSFPGGRNTEAFF.

The CDR3 reads CASSPLDRGNMNYGYTF. CDR3 DNA sequence: TGTGCCAGCAGCCCCCTGGACAGGGGTAATATGAACTATGGCTACACCTTC. The rearrangement uses TRBV5-6 and TRBJ1-2; 9 bases fit TRBD1. Germline-derived CDR1 and CDR2 are SGHDT and YYEEEE. Losses at the gene ends were 4 bases for V and 2 bases for J; bases not matched to a gene: 12. CDR3 size: 17 residues.

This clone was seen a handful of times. The CDR3 protein is CASRVGHGSYNEQFF. The CDR3 DNA is TGCGCCAGCAGGGTAGGACACGGCTCCTACAATGAGCAGTTCTTC. The V gene is TRBV5-1, the J gene TRBJ2-1; tentative D call: TRBD1 (5 bases). Germline CDR1 SGHRS, CDR2 YFSETQ. V shed 5 bases and J shed 0 bases, with 12 bases lying between them. This CDR3 is 15 amino acids long.

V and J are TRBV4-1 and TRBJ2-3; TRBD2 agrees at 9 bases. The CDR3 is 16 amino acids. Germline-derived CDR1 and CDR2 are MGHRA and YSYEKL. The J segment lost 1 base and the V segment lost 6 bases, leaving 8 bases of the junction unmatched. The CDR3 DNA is TGCGCCAGCAGGTCCGTCGCGGGAGGGCGCACAGATACGCAGTATTTT. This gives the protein CASRSVAGGRTDTQYF.

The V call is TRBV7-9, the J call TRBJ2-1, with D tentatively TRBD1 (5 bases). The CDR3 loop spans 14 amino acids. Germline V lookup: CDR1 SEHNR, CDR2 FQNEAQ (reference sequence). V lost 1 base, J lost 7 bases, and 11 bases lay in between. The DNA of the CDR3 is TGTGCCAGCAGCTTAGGTCAGGGTAAGAATGAGCAGTTCTTC. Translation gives CASSLGQGKNEQFF.

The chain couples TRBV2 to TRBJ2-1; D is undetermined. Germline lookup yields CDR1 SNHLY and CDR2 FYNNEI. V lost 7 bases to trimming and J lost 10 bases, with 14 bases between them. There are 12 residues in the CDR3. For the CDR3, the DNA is TGTGCCAGCATAGCAACTATTGAGGAGCAGTTCTTC. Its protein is CASIATIEEQFF.

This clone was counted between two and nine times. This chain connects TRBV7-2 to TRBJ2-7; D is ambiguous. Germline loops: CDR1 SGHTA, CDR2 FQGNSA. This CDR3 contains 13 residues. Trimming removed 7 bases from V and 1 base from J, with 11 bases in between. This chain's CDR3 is CASTIPGSYEQYF. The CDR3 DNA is TGTGCCAGCACCATACCCGGATCCTACGAGCAGTACTTC.

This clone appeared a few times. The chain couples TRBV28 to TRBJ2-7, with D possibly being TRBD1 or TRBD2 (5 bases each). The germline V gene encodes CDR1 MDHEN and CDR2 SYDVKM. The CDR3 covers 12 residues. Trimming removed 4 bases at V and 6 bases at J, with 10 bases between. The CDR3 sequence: CASSWGFSEQYF. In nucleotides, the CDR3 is TGTGCCAGCAGTTGGGGGTTTAGCGAGCAGTACTTC.

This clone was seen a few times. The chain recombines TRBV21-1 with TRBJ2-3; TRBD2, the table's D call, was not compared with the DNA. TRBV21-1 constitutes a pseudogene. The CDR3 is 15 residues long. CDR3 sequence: CASSKGAPHTDTQYF. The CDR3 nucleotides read TGTGCCAGCAGCAAGGGAGCGCCTCACACAGATACGCAGTATTTT.

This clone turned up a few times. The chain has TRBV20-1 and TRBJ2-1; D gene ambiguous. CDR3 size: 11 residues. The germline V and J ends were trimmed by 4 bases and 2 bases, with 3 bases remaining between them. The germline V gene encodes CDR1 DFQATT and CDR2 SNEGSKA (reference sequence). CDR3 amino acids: CSAKPYNEQFF. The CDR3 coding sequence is TGCAGTGCTAAACCCTACAATGAGCAGTTCTTC.

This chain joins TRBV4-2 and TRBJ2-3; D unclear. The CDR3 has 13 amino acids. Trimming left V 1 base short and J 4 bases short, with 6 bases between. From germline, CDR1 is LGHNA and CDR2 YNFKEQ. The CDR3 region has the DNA TGTGCCAGCAGCCAAGGTTCATCAGATACGCAGTATTTT. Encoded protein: CASSQGSSDTQYF.

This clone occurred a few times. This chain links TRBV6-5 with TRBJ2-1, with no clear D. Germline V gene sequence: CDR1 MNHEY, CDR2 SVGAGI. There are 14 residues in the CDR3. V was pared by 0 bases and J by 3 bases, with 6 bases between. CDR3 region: CASSYSSFYNEQFF. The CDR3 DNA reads TGTGCCAGCAGTTACTCTAGCTTCTACAATGAGCAGTTCTTC.

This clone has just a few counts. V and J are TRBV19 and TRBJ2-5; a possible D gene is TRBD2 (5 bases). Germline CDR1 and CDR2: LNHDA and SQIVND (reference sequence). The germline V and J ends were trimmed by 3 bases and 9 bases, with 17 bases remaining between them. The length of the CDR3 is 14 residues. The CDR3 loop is CASSMRPLPGSQYF. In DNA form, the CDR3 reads TGTGCCAGTAGTATGAGGCCCTTACCGGGATCCCAGTACTTC.

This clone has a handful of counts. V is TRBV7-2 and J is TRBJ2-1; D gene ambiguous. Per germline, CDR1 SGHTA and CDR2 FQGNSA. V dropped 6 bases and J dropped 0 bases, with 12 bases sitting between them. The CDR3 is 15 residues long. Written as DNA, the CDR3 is TGTGCCAGCAGGGCCCGGGCTAGCTCCTACAATGAGCAGTTCTTC. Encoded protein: CASRARASSYNEQFF.

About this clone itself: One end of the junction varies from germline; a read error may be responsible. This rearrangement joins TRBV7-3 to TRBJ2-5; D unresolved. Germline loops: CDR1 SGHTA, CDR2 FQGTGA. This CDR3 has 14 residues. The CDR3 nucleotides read TGTGCCAGCAGCTTGGTGGGCACGCAAGGGACCCAGTACTTC. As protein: CASSLVGTQGTQYF.

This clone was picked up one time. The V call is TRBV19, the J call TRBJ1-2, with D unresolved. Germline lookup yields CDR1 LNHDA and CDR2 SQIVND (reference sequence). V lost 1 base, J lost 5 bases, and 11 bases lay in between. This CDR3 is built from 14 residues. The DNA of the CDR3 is TGTGCCAGTAGTATAGTCTCGGGAGATTATGGCTACACCTTC. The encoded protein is CASSIVSGDYGYTF.

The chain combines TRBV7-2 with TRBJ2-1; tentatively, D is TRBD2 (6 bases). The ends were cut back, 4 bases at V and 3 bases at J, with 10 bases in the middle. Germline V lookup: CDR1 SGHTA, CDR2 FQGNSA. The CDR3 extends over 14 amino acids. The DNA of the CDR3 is TGTGCCAGCAGCTCCATGGAGGGCTACAATGAGCAGTTCTTC. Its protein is CASSSMEGYNEQFF.

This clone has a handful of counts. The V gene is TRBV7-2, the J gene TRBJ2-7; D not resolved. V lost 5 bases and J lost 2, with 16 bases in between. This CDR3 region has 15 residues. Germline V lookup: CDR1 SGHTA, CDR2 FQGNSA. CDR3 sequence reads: CASSTIVGSAYEQYF. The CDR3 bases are TGTGCCAGCAGCACCATCGTTGGCAGCGCCTACGAGCAGTACTTC.

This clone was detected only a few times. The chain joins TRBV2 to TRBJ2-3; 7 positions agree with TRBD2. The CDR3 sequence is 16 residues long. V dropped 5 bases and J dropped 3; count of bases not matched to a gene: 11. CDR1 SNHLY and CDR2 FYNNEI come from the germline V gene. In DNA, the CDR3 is TGTGCCAGCAGTATCGAAGCGGGAAGTTTTACAGATACGCAGTATTTT. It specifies CASSIEAGSFTDTQYF. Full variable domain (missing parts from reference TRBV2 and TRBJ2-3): EPEVTQTPSHQVTQMGQEVILRCVPISNHLYFYWYRQILGQKVEFLVSFYNNEISEKSEIFDDQFSVERPDGSNFTLKIRSTKLEDSAMYFCASSIEAGSFTDTQYFGPGTRLTVL.

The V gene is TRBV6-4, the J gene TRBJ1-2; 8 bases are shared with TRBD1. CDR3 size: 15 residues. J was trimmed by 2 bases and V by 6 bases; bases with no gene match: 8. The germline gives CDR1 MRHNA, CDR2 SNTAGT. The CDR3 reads CASRPQQGVNYGYTF. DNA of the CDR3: TGTGCCAGCAGGCCCCAACAGGGGGTAAACTATGGCTACACCTTC.

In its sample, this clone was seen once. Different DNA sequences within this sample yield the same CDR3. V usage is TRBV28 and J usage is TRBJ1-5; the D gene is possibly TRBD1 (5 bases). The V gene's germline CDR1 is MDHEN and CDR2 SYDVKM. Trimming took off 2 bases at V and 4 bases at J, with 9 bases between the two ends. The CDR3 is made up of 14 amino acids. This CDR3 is CASSLGQGNQPQHF. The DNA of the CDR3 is TGTGCCAGCAGTTTAGGGCAGGGTAATCAGCCCCAGCATTTT. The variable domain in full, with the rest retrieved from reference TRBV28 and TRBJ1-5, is DVKVTQSSRYLVKRTGEKVFLECVQDMDHENMFWYRQDPGLGLRLIYFSYDVKMKEKGDIPEGYSVSREKKERFSLILESASTNQTSMYLCASSLGQGNQPQHFGDGTRLSIL.

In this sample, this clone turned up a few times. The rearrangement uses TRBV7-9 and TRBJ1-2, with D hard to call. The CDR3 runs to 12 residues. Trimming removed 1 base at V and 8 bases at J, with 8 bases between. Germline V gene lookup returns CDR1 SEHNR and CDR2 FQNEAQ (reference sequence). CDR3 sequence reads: CASSLDGRGYTF. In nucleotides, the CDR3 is TGTGCCAGCAGCTTAGACGGCAGGGGCTACACCTTC.

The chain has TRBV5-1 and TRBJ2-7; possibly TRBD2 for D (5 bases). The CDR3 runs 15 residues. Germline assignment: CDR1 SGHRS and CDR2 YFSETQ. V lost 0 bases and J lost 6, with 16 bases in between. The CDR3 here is CASSLDISLGVEQYF. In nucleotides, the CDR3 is TGCGCCAGCAGCTTGGATATTAGCCTCGGGGTCGAGCAGTACTTC. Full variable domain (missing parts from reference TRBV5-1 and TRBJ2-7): KAGVTQTPRYLIKTRGQQVTLSCSPISGHRSVSWYQQTPGQGLQFLFEYFSETQRNKGNFPGRFSGRQFSNSRSEMNVSTLELGDSALYLCASSLDISLGVEQYFGPGTRLTVT.

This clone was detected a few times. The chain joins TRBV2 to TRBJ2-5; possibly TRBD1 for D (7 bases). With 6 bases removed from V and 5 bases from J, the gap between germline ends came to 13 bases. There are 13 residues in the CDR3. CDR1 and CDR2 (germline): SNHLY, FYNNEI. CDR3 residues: CASSRGGGETQYF. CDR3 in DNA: TGTGCCAGCAGCCGCGGAGGGGGCGAGACCCAGTACTTC.